This paragraph reports one T cell receptor (beta chain). Its antigen is currently unknown. This record belongs to a study of T cells in Graves' hyperthyroidism and ophthalmopathy. Amplified regions were TCR beta CDR3 sequences from RNA transcripts. First-round RT-PCR of the TCR CDR3 relied on the HTBI primer set. TCRdb redid the calling of the multiplex PCR reads with MiXCR, one entry per CDR3 protein. The repertoire holds hundreds of thousands of distinct CDR3 sequences, with 30% to 40% as singletons. The study's findings and limits: Appearing also in blood were most of the thyroid clonotypes expanded above 0.001.

Trimming stripped 3 bases from V and 4 bases from J, with 9 bases between. The CDR3 is 12 residues long. Germline V gene data show CDR1 as DFQATT and CDR2 as SNEGSKA (reference sequence). The sample taken for sequencing was blood. The source of this sequence is a woman aged 40 to 50 with Graves' hyperthyroidism. The V gene is TRBV20-1, the J gene TRBJ2-5; D is perhaps TRBD1 or TRBD2 (5 bases each). CDR3 residues: CSARVGTETQYF. The CDR3 DNA reads TGCAGTGCTAGGGTGGGGACAGAGACCCAGTACTTC.